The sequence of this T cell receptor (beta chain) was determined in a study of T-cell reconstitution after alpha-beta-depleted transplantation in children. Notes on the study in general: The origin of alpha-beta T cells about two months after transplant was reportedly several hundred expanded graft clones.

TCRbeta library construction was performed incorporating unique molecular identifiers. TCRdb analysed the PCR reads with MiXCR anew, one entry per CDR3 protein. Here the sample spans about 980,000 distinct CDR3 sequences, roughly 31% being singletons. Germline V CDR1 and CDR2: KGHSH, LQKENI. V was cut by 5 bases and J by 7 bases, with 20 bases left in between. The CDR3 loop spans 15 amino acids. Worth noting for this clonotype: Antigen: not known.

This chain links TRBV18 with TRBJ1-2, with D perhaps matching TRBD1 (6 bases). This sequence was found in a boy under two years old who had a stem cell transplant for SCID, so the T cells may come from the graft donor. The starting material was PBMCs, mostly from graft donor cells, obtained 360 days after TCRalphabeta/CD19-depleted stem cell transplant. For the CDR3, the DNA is TGTGCCAGCTCAGCGGGACACCCAGGAGGTGGTGGCTACACCTTC. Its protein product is CASSAGHPGGGGYTF.